The T cell receptor beta chain described here comes from a study of cytomegalovirus exposure and HLA in healthy donors. Study-level findings and limits: Association with HLA alleles at 0.05 false discovery rate was found for 17,000 or so TCR beta sequences in a later analysis. The presence/absence work took it that sequencing depth was about the same across donors.

Notes on this clone: Antigen specificity is unknown.

Trimming shortened V by 2 bases and J by 0 bases, and 14 bases separated the two germline ends. The CDR3 is 17 amino acids. CDR1 LNHNV and CDR2 YYDKDF come from the germline V gene (reference sequence). 13 Jbeta primers and 60 Vbeta primers were used for the PCR. Repertoires were generated with immunoSEQ multiplex PCR, while TCRdb's copy carries only in-frame clones and drops some. The sample lists some 180,000 clones, around 80% occurring once. The chain has TRBV15 and TRBJ1-3; D gene ambiguous. The sample comprised PBMCs. This receptor was identified in a woman aged 25-40 years in good health and CMV-seropositive. CDR3 region: CATSRQPRAGSGNTIYF. CDR3 nucleotide sequence: TGTGCCACCAGCAGACAACCTCGAGCGGGCTCTGGAAACACCATATATTTT.